The TCR beta chain described here comes from a study of neurological immune-mediated disorders. This clonotype has only one observation. Antigen: not known. Whole-study findings and limits: The expanded clones of different subjects shared no CDR3 amino acid sequences (suggesting private repertoires in all groups). Levels of TCR clonal expansion peaked in HTLV-1-associated myelopathy and reached their lowest in multiple sclerosis, under those of healthy controls.

Unsorted libraries were prepared from 2 million PBMCs that had been stored at -80 C. Synthesis of cDNA was carried out by template-switch 5'RACE. The reaction used 10-nucleotide random UMIs. TCRdb re-analysed the 5' RACE reads in MiXCR, keeping a single row per CDR3 protein. This table has 55,000 to 70,000 distinct CDR3 sequences, about an eighth appearing once. This clonotype was sampled from a man between 60 and 75 years old in good health. Input material: PBMCs.

The CDR3 loop is CAIRELGKGETQYF. CDR3 nucleotide sequence: TGTGCCATCAGGGAACTGGGTAAAGGGGAGACCCAGTACTTC. This rearrangement joins TRBV25-1 to TRBJ2-5; maybe TRBD1 (5 bases). The germline gives CDR1 MGHDK, CDR2 SYGVNS. The V gene lost 10 bases and the J gene lost 5 bases, with 20 bases spanning the gap. CDR3 length: 14 amino acids.